This T cell receptor beta chain was sequenced for a study of T-cell memory formation after mild COVID-19. About the research overall: Largely, TCR clusters stayed within a single donor.

TCRdb analysed the 5' RACE reads with MiXCR anew, one entry per CDR3 protein. Of hundreds of thousands of distinct CDR3 sequences in the sample, about 20% are singletons; the top ten hold more than 10%. A few counts support this clonotype. The sequence came from an adult woman who had mild COVID-19 (a few samples of this study predate the infection). Cell type and time point are not known. The sequenced material came from PBMCs or a T cell subset sorted from them (not recorded which).

The CDR3 region has the DNA TGTGCCAGCAGTTTGGTTCCAGGGGAAACCGGGGAGCTGTTTTTT. Protein: CASSLVPGETGELFF. The chain uses TRBV12-3 or TRBV12-4 and TRBJ2-2, with a possible D match to TRBD1 (6 bases). V shed 3 bases and J shed 5 bases, with 13 bases lying between them. This CDR3 contains 15 residues.